The 30 T cell receptor beta chains below were found in one sample sequenced in a study of tumor-infiltrating lymphocytes in primary liver carcinoma. Researchers drew blood RNA from unsorted whole blood and extracted germline DNA as well. Priming with a constant-region primer yielded TCR beta cDNA from around 540 ng total RNA. Investigators got TCR beta libraries out of three nested multiplex PCR rounds, done with slightly modified ARM-PCR. The first two PCR rounds used TRBV1-TRBV30 forward primers with a C-beta reverse primer, around 10 cycles each. One entry per CDR3 protein results from TCRdb running MiXCR on the multiplex PCR reads. The sample yields 330,000 or so distinct CDR3 sequences, roughly two thirds seen once. The sample comprised peripheral blood. The receptors shown here come from a man aged 40-55 years with primary liver carcinoma and hepatitis B virus infection.

This clonotype was seen ten or more times. The chain employs TRBV12-3 or TRBV12-4 and TRBJ2-7, with a tentative D call TRBD1 (6 bases). This CDR3 comprises 14 residues. V gave up 5 bases and J gave up 4 bases, with 15 bases separating them. The CDR3 loop is CASSDRTYSYEQYF. CDR3 nucleotide sequence: TGTGCCAGCAGTGACAGGACTTATTCGTACGAGCAGTACTTC.

As to this clonotype: A single base separates this from a much larger clone, so it may be a read error. V and J are TRBV6-1 and TRBJ2-5; the match to TRBD1 covers 7 bases. J gave up 11 bases and V 4 bases, and 16 bases lay outside the gene matches. The CDR3 has 15 amino acids. CDR1 is MNHNS and CDR2 is SASEGT in the germline V gene. The CDR3 is CASSVYWDSRGLQYF. Written as DNA, the CDR3 is TGTGCCAGCAGTGTCTACTGGGACAGCCGAGGGTTGCAGTACTTC.

This clonotype was detected ten times or more. The chain recombines TRBV6-5 with TRBJ1-2; D is ambiguous. The CDR3 runs to 12 residues. Germline-derived CDR1 and CDR2 are MNHEY and SVGAGI. Trimming took off 5 bases at V and 5 bases at J, with 9 bases between the two ends. CDR3 in amino acids: CASSSGEYGYTF. The CDR3 nucleotides read TGTGCCAGCAGTAGCGGGGAATATGGCTACACCTTC.

The CDR3 DNA reads as TGTGCCAGCAGCTCCTCAGCGGGAAACATAGATACGCAGTATTTT. The encoded protein is CASSSSAGNIDTQYF. The gene calls are TRBV5-4 and TRBJ2-3; 7 positions match TRBD2. V lost 3 bases to trimming and J lost 5 bases; unmatched junction nucleotides: 9. Germline CDR1 reads SGHNT; CDR2 reads YYREEE (reference sequence). This CDR3 comprises 15 residues.

Turning to this clonotype: Here the CDR3 omits its conserved ending phenylalanine or tryptophan, so a read error is the likely source. This chain links TRBV6-6 with TRBJ2-7; 8 nucleotides agree with TRBD1. J gave up 3 bases and V 4 bases, and 5 bases lay outside the gene matches. CDR1 is MNHNY and CDR2 is SVGAGI in the germline V gene (reference sequence). CDR3 size: 14 residues. CDR3 sequence (DNA): TGTGCCAGCAGTTTCCGGACAGGGATCTACGAGCAGTACTCC. Translated: CASSFRTGIYEQYS.

As for this clonotype: An end of the junction differs from the germline gene, which may be a read error. The CDR3 DNA reads TGTGCCAGAACCGGGCGGGAGCACACCGGGGACCTGTTTTTT. It is translated as CARTGREHTGDLFF. This chain connects TRBV30 to TRBJ2-2, with TRBD2 identical over 7 bases. The length of the CDR3 is 14 residues. Germline V lookup: CDR1 GTSNPN, CDR2 SVGIG (reference sequence).

This clonotype was seen a handful of times. Since a much larger clone is just one base distant, this may be a read error. J is TRBJ2-5 and V is TRBV6-6; the D is unclear. The CDR3 runs to 13 residues. Germline V CDR1 and CDR2: MNHNY, SVGAGI (reference sequence). This CDR3 reads CASSYSYQVTQYF. The CDR3 DNA follows: TGTGCCAGCAGTTACTCGTACCAAGTGACCCAGTACTTC.

For this clonotype: An end of the junction does not agree with germline; a read error may underlie this. The CDR3: CASGQAAGVFSDTQYF. The CDR3 DNA is TGTGCCAGCGGCCAAGCCGCGGGAGTATTCTCAGATACGCAGTATTTT. The chain couples TRBV4-2 to TRBJ2-3, with 7 bases identical to TRBD2. The CDR3 runs 16 residues. Germline V lookup: CDR1 LGHNA, CDR2 YNFKEQ.

This clonotype was picked up a small number of times. The chain has TRBV7-8 and TRBJ2-7, with a tentative D call TRBD1 (6 bases). The CDR3 is 14 amino acids. Trimming took off 4 bases at V and 5 bases at J, with 15 bases between the two ends. Germline V gives CDR1 SGHVS, CDR2 FQNEAQ. The CDR3 sequence: CASSSDGGPDEQYF. The CDR3 DNA reads TGTGCCAGCAGCTCCGATGGGGGCCCCGACGAGCAGTACTTC.

V is TRBV5-1 and J is TRBJ1-1; D gene unclear. Per the germline V gene, CDR1 is SGHRS and CDR2 is YFSETQ. With 4 bases removed from V and 4 bases from J, the gap between germline ends came to 23 bases. The CDR3 extends over 17 amino acids. This CDR3 is CASSVKPRVGRATEAFF. For the CDR3, the DNA is TGCGCCAGCAGCGTGAAACCGAGGGTGGGTAGGGCCACTGAAGCTTTCTTT.

This chain connects TRBV4-1 to TRBJ1-2, with TRBD1 matching over 7 bases. Trimming at V came to 1 base and at J to 8 bases, leaving 7 bases not matched to a gene. The CDR3 has 14 amino acids. Germline CDR1 and CDR2: MGHRA and YSYEKL. The CDR3 region is CASSQVAGGGGYTF. CDR3 coding DNA: TGCGCCAGCAGCCAAGTGGCAGGGGGTGGGGGCTACACCTTC.

The chain has TRBV6-1 and TRBJ2-6, with 8 positions matching TRBD2. The junction had 8 bases not matched to a gene; V was cut back by 8 bases and J by 2 bases. This CDR3 is built from 16 residues. Germline V lookup: CDR1 MNHNS, CDR2 SASEGT. CDR3 coding DNA: TGTGCCAGCGGATCCAACGGGGGGGCTGGGGCCAACGTCCTGACTTTC. This codes for CASGSNGGAGANVLTF.

A remark on this clonotype: The germline gene is not matched at one end of the junction; a read error may be the cause. The gene calls are TRBV10-3 and TRBJ2-3; unclear D gene. From germline, CDR1 is ENHRY and CDR2 SYGVKD. The CDR3 runs 14 residues. For the CDR3, the DNA is TGTGCCATCAGTGAGTCGATAGGCACGGATACGCAGTATTTT. This encodes CAISESIGTDTQYF.

The rearrangement joins TRBV5-4 to TRBJ1-6, with 7 bases aligning to TRBD1. The CDR3 runs to 15 residues. J was trimmed by 4 bases and V by 3 bases; bases with no gene match: 4. Per germline, CDR1 SGHNT and CDR2 YYREEE (reference sequence). The CDR3 loop reads CASSSGDRYNSPLHF. The CDR3 DNA sequence: TGTGCCAGCAGCTCGGGGGACAGATATAATTCACCCCTCCACTTT. The full variable domain, in which reference TRBV5-4 and TRBJ1-6 provide the parts outside the CDR3, is ETGVTQSPTHLIKTRGQQVTLRCSSQSGHNTVSWYQQALGQGPQFIFQYYREEENGRGNFPPRFSGLQFPNYSSELNVNALELDDSALYLCASSSGDRYNSPLHFGNGTRLTVT.

A note on this clonotype: The CDR3 does not end in the conserved phenylalanine or tryptophan, so this is likely a read error. The rearrangement links TRBV11-2 to TRBJ1-5; D is possibly TRBD1 (6 bases). Germline V CDR1 and CDR2: SGHAT, FQNNGV. CDR3 length: 13 residues. V was trimmed by 5 bases and J by 9 bases, leaving 14 bases between them. As DNA, the CDR3 is TGTGCCAGCAGCGTACAGGGTGATCGGCCCCAGCATTCT. It translates to CASSVQGDRPQHS.

Comment on this clonotype: A much larger clone is a single base away; this may be a read error. V gene TRBV4-3 combines with J gene TRBJ2-7; D is possibly TRBD2 (7 bases). Trimming pared 4 bases from V and 6 bases from J, leaving 16 bases between. Germline-derived CDR1 and CDR2 are LGHNA and YSLEER. CDR3 length equals 14 residues. The CDR3 loop is CASSREGGMGEQYF. DNA of the CDR3: TGCGCCAGCAGCCGAGAGGGGGGGATGGGCGAGCAGTACTTC.

The rearrangement links TRBV6-6 to TRBJ2-1; 7 positions agree with TRBD1. The CDR3 has 16 residues. Germline V gene data show CDR1 as MNHNY and CDR2 as SVGAGI (reference sequence). The trim removed 5 bases at V and 4 bases at J, leaving 11 bases unmatched. The CDR3 coding sequence is TGTGCCAGCAGTACCCGGACAGGAGCATTGTACAATGAGCAGTTCTTC. This gives the protein CASSTRTGALYNEQFF.

Concerning this clonotype itself: An end of the junction does not agree with germline; a read error may underlie this. The V and J genes are TRBV6-6 and TRBJ2-7; either TRBD1 or TRBD2 may supply D (7 bases each). The CDR3 sequence is 14 residues long. The germline V gene encodes CDR1 MNHNY and CDR2 SVGAGI (reference sequence). The CDR3 here is CASMGEGASYEHYF. CDR3 in DNA: TGTGCCAGCATGGGGGAGGGGGCGTCCTATGAGCATTACTTC.

This chain links TRBV11-1 with TRBJ1-1; 7 bases align to TRBD1. This CDR3 has 14 residues. V shed 5 bases and J 3 bases; nucleotides not matched to a gene: 6. Germline CDR1 SGHAT, CDR2 FQDESV (reference sequence). The CDR3: CASSGQVLDTEAFF. The CDR3 DNA reads as TGTGCCAGCAGCGGACAGGTCCTGGACACTGAAGCTTTCTTT.

About this clonotype: A read error may produce the germline difference seen at one junction end. CDR3 nucleotide sequence: TGTACCAGCAGTGAAGAGACCCAGTACTTC. Protein product: CTSSEETQYF. This rearrangement joins TRBV25-1 to TRBJ2-5; D is unresolved. This CDR3 comprises 10 residues. Germline V gene data show CDR1 as MGHDK and CDR2 as SYGVNS. Full variable domain (missing parts from reference TRBV25-1 and TRBJ2-5): EADIYQTPRYLVIGTGKKITLECSQTMGHDKMYWYQQDPGMELHLIHYSYGVNSTEKGDLSSESTVSRIRTEHFPLTLESARPSHTSQYLCTSSEETQYFGPGTRLLVL.

Note on this clonotype: The junction and the germline gene differ at one end; a read error may be behind it. The chain employs TRBV5-5 and TRBJ1-5; 8 nucleotides agree with TRBD1. Germline assignment: CDR1 SGHKS and CDR2 YYEKEE (reference sequence). The CDR3 extends over 15 amino acids. CDR3 coding DNA: TGTGCCAGCGGCTTGGAAACAGGGGGGTTTCAGCCCCAGCATTTT. This translates into CASGLETGGFQPQHF.

The rearrangement links TRBV7-9 to TRBJ2-5; D not certain. The length of the CDR3 is 14 residues. The V gene's germline CDR1 is SEHNR and CDR2 FQNEAQ (reference sequence). V was clipped by 5 bases and J by 5 bases, with 15 bases between them. As DNA, the CDR3 is TGTGCCAGCAGCCGAGTTCTGGCTCAGGAGACCCAGTACTTC. Its translation: CASSRVLAQETQYF.

With regard to this clonotype: A much bigger clone sits one base away, suggesting this may be a read error. The chain links TRBV10-3 to TRBJ2-7; D not certain. V lost 6 bases, J lost 1 base, and 13 bases lay in between. The CDR3 totals 14 residues. Germline V gives CDR1 ENHRY, CDR2 SYGVKD. The CDR3 loop is CAIREPRASYEQYF. For the CDR3, the DNA is TGTGCCATCAGAGAGCCTAGAGCTTCCTACGAGCAGTACTTC.

Regarding this clonotype: The junction differs from germline at one of its ends, possibly a read error. The chain recombines TRBV5-1 with TRBJ1-5, with D unresolved. Germline V gene data show CDR1 as SGHRS and CDR2 as YFSETQ. The CDR3 runs 15 residues. The CDR3 DNA reads TGCGCCAGCAGTCTGGGGAGGGCCGATGGTCAGCCCCTGCATTTT. Translating gives CASSLGRADGQPLHF.

This chain joins TRBV13 and TRBJ2-3, with D perhaps matching TRBD1 or TRBD2 (5 bases each). Germline V gene sequence: CDR1 PRHDT, CDR2 FYEKMQ (reference sequence). The CDR3 has 15 amino acids. V was clipped by 5 bases and J by 4 bases, with 16 bases between them. CDR3: CASSTRTRGADTQYF. The CDR3 DNA reads as TGTGCCAGCAGCACCCGGACTCGAGGGGCAGATACGCAGTATTTT.

This chain uses TRBV11-1 with TRBJ2-7; 8 bases fit TRBD1. Germline CDR1 SGHAT, CDR2 FQDESV (reference sequence). This CDR3 comprises 16 residues. V trimming: 8 bases; J trimming: 2 bases; junction bases outside the gene matches: 14. The chain's CDR3 is CASGQGGTGETYEQYF. DNA for the CDR3: TGTGCCAGCGGTCAAGGAGGGACAGGAGAAACCTACGAGCAGTACTTC.

This clonotype was counted between two and nine times. The CDR3 reads CASSQEIGRPQHF. Here the CDR3 DNA reads TGCGCCAGCAGCCAAGAAATAGGGAGGCCCCAGCATTTT. V usage is TRBV4-1 and J usage is TRBJ1-5; D remains ambiguous. Germline-derived CDR1 and CDR2 are MGHRA and YSYEKL. V was shortened by 0 bases and J by 9 bases, with 9 bases between the two germline ends. The CDR3 spans 13 residues.

For this clonotype: One end of the junction does not line up with germline, which may come from a read error. V and J are TRBV29-1 and TRBJ2-1; 15 positions match TRBD2. This CDR3 is built from 14 residues. Germline V CDR1 and CDR2: SQVTM, ANQGSEA. In DNA, the CDR3 is TGCAGTGTAGGGGGGACTAGCGGGGGGAATGAGCAGCTCTTC. It codes for CSVGGTSGGNEQLF.

Concerning this clonotype itself: One end of the junction varies from germline; a read error may be responsible. The rearrangement links TRBV11-2 to TRBJ2-1; 9 nucleotides agree with TRBD1. The CDR3 runs 14 residues. CDR1 is SGHAT and CDR2 is FQNNGV in the germline V gene. CDR3 protein: CDSDPGQGYNEQFF. The CDR3 nucleotides read TGTGACAGCGATCCGGGACAGGGATACAATGAGCAGTTCTTC.

V is TRBV11-2 and J is TRBJ1-4, with D hard to call. V gave up 9 bases and J gave up 5 bases, with 19 bases separating them. The CDR3 length is 15 residues. CDR1 SGHAT and CDR2 FQNNGV come from the germline V gene. This CDR3 is CASNLGPDSNEKLFF. The CDR3 DNA reads TGTGCCAGTAACTTAGGACCGGACTCAAATGAAAAACTGTTTTTT.